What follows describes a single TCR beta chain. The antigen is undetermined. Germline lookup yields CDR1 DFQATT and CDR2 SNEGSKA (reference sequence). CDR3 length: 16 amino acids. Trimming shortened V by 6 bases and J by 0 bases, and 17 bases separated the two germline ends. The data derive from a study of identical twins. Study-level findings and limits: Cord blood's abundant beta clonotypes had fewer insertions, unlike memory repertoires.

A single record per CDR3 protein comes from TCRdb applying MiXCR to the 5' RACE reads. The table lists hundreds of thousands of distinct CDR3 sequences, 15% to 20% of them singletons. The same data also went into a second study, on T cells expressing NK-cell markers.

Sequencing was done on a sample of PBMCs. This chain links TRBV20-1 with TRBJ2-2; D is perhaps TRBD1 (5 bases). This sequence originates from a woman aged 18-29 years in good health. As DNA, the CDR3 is TGCAGTGCCCTCTACAGGTCCCCTGCGAACACCGGGGAGCTGTTTTTT. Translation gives CSALYRSPANTGELFF.